The clone carrying this T cell receptor beta chain was found a few times. Its antigen is currently unknown. The record originates from a study of response to subunit inactivated influenza vaccine. Study-wide results and limits: It was suggested by the authors that few new T cells are recruited by each seasonal influenza vaccination.

Trimming took off 8 bases at V and 3 bases at J, with 20 bases between the two ends. The CDR3 contains 15 residues. Germline V gives CDR1 SNHLY, CDR2 FYNNEI. Each CDR3 protein is one row after TCRdb ran MiXCR on the RT-PCR reads. Of 500,000 or so distinct CDR3 sequences in the sample, 9.5% to 12% were seen once. Sequenced material: PBMCs from blood, taken more than 35 days after vaccination. The clonotype comes from a man aged 45-65 years who received an inactivated influenza vaccine. The chain joins TRBV2 to TRBJ2-7, with a possible D match to TRBD2 (5 bases). In DNA form, the CDR3 reads TGTGCCAGCTCTGGGGTCTTGGGGAGAAACTACGAGCAGTACTTC. Translated: CASSGVLGRNYEQYF.